The present entry profiles one T cell receptor (beta chain) with its context. The antigen is unknown. The entry originates in a study of T cell repertoires in cytomegalovirus infection. Turning to the study itself: Recently described HLA-C-restricted plus well-studied HLA-B-restricted CMV epitopes were used. Matching HLA type, along with CMV infection, was indicated by public TCR beta signatures. Findings and limits, study-wide: CMV-specific HLA-C-restricted TCR beta clonotypes dominated the ex vivo response. Carriers of CMV and the relevant HLA type were discriminated by public TCR beta frequency.

Germline-derived CDR1 and CDR2 are MNHEY and SVGAGI. V was pared by 4 bases and J by 3 bases, with 22 bases between. The CDR3 spans 18 residues. One entry per CDR3 protein, called by TCRdb with MiXCR from the reads. The sample includes roughly 150,000 distinct CDR3 sequences, roughly a fifth of them seen just once. The chain uses TRBV6-5 and TRBJ2-1; TRBD1 is a possible D gene (6 bases). Material: CD8+ T cells from cultured PBMCs, obtained from culture after CMV antigen stimulation. The source is a human donor in good health (CMV status not recorded). Some clones in this sample may be carry-over from other donors' samples. The CDR3 loop is CASSSYRDTLTRYNEQFF. CDR3 DNA sequence: TGTGCCAGCAGTTCCTACCGGGACACCCTAACCCGCTACAATGAGCAGTTCTTC.